These T cell receptor beta chains were read from a single sample in a study of T cell repertoires in ileal Crohn's disease. Method: immunoSEQ multiplex PCR; TCRdb's copy keeps in-frame clones and lacks some. The sample shows about 10,000 clones, roughly three quarters of them seen only once. The sequencing sample was made of ileal tissue. The receptors shown here come from an adult with Crohn's disease. Both conserved end residues are part of each CDR3. A D gene is named only where the DNA matches it firmly. Not every row has a clone size; where given, it reads once, few, many or a size class.

clone_size j_call v_call d_call cdr3_nt cdr3_aa
- TRBJ1-5 TRBV19 - TGTGCCAGTAGTATGAACAGCCCCGTTCCCATCAAACATTTT CASSMNSPVPIKHF
- TRBJ2-7 TRBV30 - TGTGCCTGGAGTCTTGGGACATCTTTCTACGAGCAGTACTTC CAWSLGTSFYEQYF
- TRBJ2-4 TRBV19 TRBD1 TGTGCCAGTAGTATCCGGGACAGCCAGGTAGCCAAAAACATTCAGTACTTC CASSIRDSQVAKNIQYF
- TRBJ2-7 TRBV10-3 - TGTGCCATCAGTGCAGGGGTATACGAGCAGTACTTC CAISAGVYEQYF
- TRBJ1-5 TRBV7-2 - TGTGCCAGCAACTTAGGGGGGCTGCAGCCCCAGCATTTT CASNLGGLQPQHF
- TRBJ1-1 TRBV18 TRBD1 TGTGCCAGCTCACCGGGGACAGGGGGAGCCACTGAAGCTTTCTTT CASSPGTGGATEAFF
- TRBJ1-2 TRBV6-4 - TGTGCCAGCAGTATTGACAGAGGCTATGGCTACACCTTC CASSIDRGYGYTF
- TRBJ1-5 TRBV19 - TGTGCCAGTAGTCGGCAGGCAGATCAGCCCCAGCATTTT CASSRQADQPQHF
- TRBJ1-5 TRBV19 - TGTGCCAGTAGTAAATATAGCAATCAGCCCCAGCATTTT CASSKYSNQPQHF
- TRBJ2-3 TRBV19 TRBD2 TGTGCCAGTACCAAGACTAGCGGGGTCAGCACAGATACGCAGTATTTT CASTKTSGVSTDTQYF
once TRBJ1-4 TRBV11-2 TRBD1 TGTGCCAGCAGAAGGACAGGGGGCGGTGAAAAACTGTTTTTT CASRRTGGGEKLFF
- TRBJ2-3 TRBV6-6 TRBD2 TGTGCCAGCAGCCCCTCGGGGGGGGTCGCTACAGATACGCAGTATTTT CASSPSGGVATDTQYF
- TRBJ2-2 TRBV7-9 TRBD1 TGTGCCAGCAGCCCTTCCGGGACAGGGGGTGCCACCGGGGAGCTGTTTTTT CASSPSGTGGATGELFF
- TRBJ2-7 TRBV11-2 - TGTGCCAGCCGCCCACGGGGTGGGAGCTCCTACGAGCAGTACTTC CASRPRGGSSYEQYF
- TRBJ2-7 TRBV2 TRBD2 TGTGCCAGCAGTGACCAGCGGGAAGCTTACGAGCAGTACTTC CASSDQREAYEQYF
- TRBJ2-5 TRBV29-1 TRBD2 TGCAGCGTTCCTTGGACTAGCACAGGGACCCAGTACTTC CSVPWTSTGTQYF
- TRBJ2-1 TRBV19 TRBD2 TGTGCCAGTAGTACTACTAGCGCCGGCTCCTACAATGAGCAGTTCTTC CASSTTSAGSYNEQFF
- TRBJ1-1 TRBV6-5 TRBD1 TGTGCCAGCAGTTACTCGGGACAGGGAGGTAGTGAAGCTTTCTTT CASSYSGQGGSEAFF
- TRBJ1-3 TRBV9 - TGTGCCAGCAGCGCTTCTATCTCTGGAAACACCATATATTTT CASSASISGNTIYF
- TRBJ2-7 TRBV7-2 TRBD2 TGTGCCAGCAGCTTAGTGGGGACTAGCTCCTACGAGCAGTACTTC CASSLVGTSSYEQYF
- TRBJ2-7 TRBV7-2 - TGTGCCAGCAGCTTAGTGATTAGCATTACCTACGAGCAGTACTTC CASSLVISITYEQYF
few TRBJ2-2 TRBV6-4 - TGTGCCAGCAGTGAGAGCGACACCGGGGAGCTGTTTTTT CASSESDTGELFF
- TRBJ1-6 TRBV4-3 - TGCGCCAGCAGTCTAAAGGTCATCAGCTCGGGCTCCTATAATTCACCCCTCCACTTT CASSLKVISSGSYNSPLHF
- TRBJ1-3 TRBV4-1 - TGCGCCAGCAGCCTCAGCGGGGCTTCTGGAAACACCATATATTTT CASSLSGASGNTIYF
- TRBJ2-6 TRBV7-2 TRBD2 TGTGCCAGCAGATGGGGGGGCTCTGGGGCCAACGTCCTGACTTTC CASRWGGSGANVLTF
- TRBJ1-3 TRBV6-5 - TGTGCCAGCAGCAGAGCGGCTGCTGGAAACACCATATATTTT CASSRAAAGNTIYF